These 9 T cell receptor beta chains originate from one sample sequenced in a study of monozygotic twins with inflammatory bowel disease. TCRdb reanalyzed the 5' RACE reads, giving one entry per CDR3 protein sequence and no DNA. The ten most abundant clones cover around 11% of a sample with approximately 120,000 distinct CDR3 sequences. The sample was blood. The receptor set was obtained from a human donor with ulcerative colitis or Crohn's disease, or a healthy co-twin of an affected twin (not recorded which).

The V and J genes are TRBV6-1 and TRBJ2-7; lacking DNA, the TRBD1 call made by TCRdb goes unchecked. Germline CDR1 reads MNHNS; CDR2 reads SASEGT. This CDR3 contains 15 residues. The CDR3 protein is CASSKRTGGSYEQYF.

The J gene is TRBJ2-7, the V gene TRBV2; the TCRdb D gene call, TRBD1, has no DNA to confirm it. Germline V gene sequence: CDR1 SNHLY, CDR2 FYNNEI. The CDR3 totals 13 residues. The CDR3 protein is CASSRDRVSEQYF. Variable domain in full (rest from reference TRBV2 and TRBJ2-7): EPEVTQTPSHQVTQMGQEVILRCVPISNHLYFYWYRQILGQKVEFLVSFYNNEISEKSEIFDDQFSVERPDGSNFTLKIRSTKLEDSAMYFCASSRDRVSEQYFGPGTRLTVT.

V gene TRBV5-4 combines with J gene TRBJ2-3; with no DNA, the TCRdb D assignment of TRBD2 cannot be verified. Germline values: CDR1 SGHNT, CDR2 YYREEE (reference sequence). The CDR3 is 16 amino acids. CDR3 sequence: CASSLGLAGGPDTQYF.

V gene TRBV5-1 combines with J gene TRBJ2-1. There are 16 residues in the CDR3. The germline V gene encodes CDR1 SGHRS and CDR2 YFSETQ. CDR3 sequence: CASSSLGKQSYNEQFF.

This chain connects TRBV9 to TRBJ2-3; TCRdb outputs TRBD1, but without DNA this stays unchecked. This CDR3 has 14 residues. CDR1 SGDLS and CDR2 YYNGEE come from the germline V gene. CDR3 amino acids: CASSVGPLADTQYF.

The chain links TRBV6-2 or TRBV6-3 to TRBJ1-2; the D call from TCRdb, TRBD1, cannot be confirmed without DNA. CDR3 length: 14 residues. Germline CDR1 and CDR2: MNHEY and SVGEGT. The CDR3 here is CASSRTGGGYGYTF.

The chain combines TRBV11-3 with TRBJ2-5; as DNA is missing, the TRBD2 call by TCRdb cannot be tested. Germline lookup yields CDR1 SGHNT and CDR2 YENEEA. The CDR3 spans 15 residues. The CDR3 region is CASSLWGTNQETQYF.

V and J are TRBV7-2 and TRBJ2-3; TCRdb lists TRBD2, though no DNA is available to test this call. Germline V CDR1 and CDR2: SGHTA, FQGNSA. This CDR3 region has 15 residues. CDR3: CASSLIGRITDTQYF.

The chain carries TRBV7-2 and TRBJ2-2; lacking DNA, the TRBD1 call made by TCRdb goes unchecked. This CDR3 is 14 amino acids long. Germline V gene lookup returns CDR1 SGHTA and CDR2 FQGNSA. Here the CDR3 reads CASSWDSNTGELFF.